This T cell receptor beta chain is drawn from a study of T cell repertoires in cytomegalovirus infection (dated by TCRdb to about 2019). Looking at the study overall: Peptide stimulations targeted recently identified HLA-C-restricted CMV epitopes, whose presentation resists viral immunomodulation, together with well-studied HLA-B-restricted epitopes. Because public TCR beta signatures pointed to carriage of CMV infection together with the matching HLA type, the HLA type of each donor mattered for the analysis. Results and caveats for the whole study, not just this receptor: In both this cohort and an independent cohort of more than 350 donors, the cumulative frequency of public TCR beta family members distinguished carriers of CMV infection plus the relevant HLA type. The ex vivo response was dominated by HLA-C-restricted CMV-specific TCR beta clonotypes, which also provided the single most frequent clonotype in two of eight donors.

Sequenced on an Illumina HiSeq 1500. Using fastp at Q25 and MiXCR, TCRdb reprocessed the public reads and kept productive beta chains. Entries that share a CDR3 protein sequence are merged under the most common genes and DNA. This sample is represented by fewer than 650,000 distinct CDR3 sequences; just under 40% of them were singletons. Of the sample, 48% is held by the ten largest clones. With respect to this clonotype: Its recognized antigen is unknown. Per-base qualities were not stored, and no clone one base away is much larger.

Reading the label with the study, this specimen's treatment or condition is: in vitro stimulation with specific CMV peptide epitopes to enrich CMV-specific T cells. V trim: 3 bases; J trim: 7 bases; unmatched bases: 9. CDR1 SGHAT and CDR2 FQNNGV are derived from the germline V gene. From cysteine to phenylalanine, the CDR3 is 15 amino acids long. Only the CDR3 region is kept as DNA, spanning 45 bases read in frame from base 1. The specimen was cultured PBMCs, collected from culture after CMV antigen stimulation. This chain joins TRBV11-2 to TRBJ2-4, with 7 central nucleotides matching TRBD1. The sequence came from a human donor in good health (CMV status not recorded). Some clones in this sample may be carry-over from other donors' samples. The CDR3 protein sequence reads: CASSFRQGSGNIQYF. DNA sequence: TGTGCCAGCAGCTTTAGACAGGGTTCTGGGAACATTCAGTACTTC.